This T cell receptor beta chain was recovered during a study of cytomegalovirus exposure and HLA in healthy donors. Study results and caveats: Among the sequence variants, a highly shared cluster was likely an artifact of sequencing.

CDR1 and CDR2 from the germline V gene are LNHDA and SQIVND (reference sequence). V was clipped by 3 bases and J by 5 bases, with 10 bases between them. CDR3 size: 14 residues. Missing from this donor's record is the CMV serostatus. With 60 Vbeta and 13 Jbeta primers, the PCR was carried out. The table came from immunoSEQ multiplex PCR; TCRdb's copy has only in-frame clones and leaves some out. The table includes 100,000 to 150,000 clones, approximately 72% detected once. This clone has a handful of counts. Its target is unknown. The chain links TRBV19 to TRBJ1-4; D remains ambiguous. What was sequenced was PBMCs. This clonotype was sampled from a human donor in good health. CDR3 in DNA: TGTGCCAGTAGTATTGGTCTGAGGAATGAAAAACTGTTTTTT. It translates to CASSIGLRNEKLFF.